Presented here are 20 T cell receptor beta chains from one specimen sequenced in a study of shared clonotypes between healthy human individuals. TCRdb's table, derived via immunoSEQ multiplex PCR, lists solely in-frame clones and lacks some. Of about 380,000 clones in the sample, 96% are singletons; the top ten hold around 0.32%. The sequenced material came from memory CD8+ T cells sorted from blood. Subset defined: CD45RO+ cells pooled with CCR7-negative TemRA cells. These receptors were collected from a man under 40 in good health.

This clone came up once. The rearrangement uses TRBV11-1 and TRBJ2-7, with 12 bases identical to TRBD2. The CDR3 is made up of 15 amino acids. V lost 5 bases to trimming and J lost 2 bases; unmatched junction nucleotides: 4. CDR1 is SGHAT, CDR2 FQDESV, per germline (reference sequence). In DNA form, the CDR3 reads TGTGCCAGCAGCCCGAGACTAGCGGGGGCCTACGAGCAGTACTTC. It specifies CASSPRLAGAYEQYF.

V is TRBV20-1 and J is TRBJ2-1; D perhaps matches TRBD2 (6 bases). V lost 6 bases and J lost 15, with 15 bases in between. CDR3 length: 10 residues. Per the germline V gene, CDR1 is DFQATT and CDR2 is SNEGSKA (reference sequence). The CDR3 bases are TGCAGTGCCATAGCGGAAGAGGTGTTCTTC. It translates to CSAIAEEVFF.

The chain links TRBV11-2 to TRBJ2-3, with 11 nucleotides matching TRBD2. Germline V gene lookup returns CDR1 SGHAT and CDR2 FQNNGV. J was trimmed by 0 bases and V by 4 bases; bases with no gene match: 0. This CDR3 spans 15 amino acids. CDR3 residues: CASSWTSGSTDTQYF. CDR3 DNA sequence: TGTGCCAGCAGCTGGACTAGCGGGAGCACAGATACGCAGTATTTT. Complete variable domain (other parts from reference TRBV11-2 and TRBJ2-3): EAGVAQSPRYKIIEKRQSVAFWCNPISGHATLYWYQQILGQGPKLLIQFQNNGVVDDSQLPKDRFSAERLKGVDSTLKIQPAKLEDSAVYLCASSWTSGSTDTQYFGPGTRLTVL.

This chain uses TRBV19 with TRBJ1-5, with 11 bases matching TRBD1. From germline, CDR1 is LNHDA and CDR2 SQIVND (reference sequence). The junction had 9 bases not matched to a gene; V was cut back by 8 bases and J by 6 bases. CDR3 size: 15 residues. The CDR3 nucleotides read TGTGCCAGTCGCCAGTTGGGACAGGGGGTTCAGCCCCAGCATTTT. Encoded protein: CASRQLGQGVQPQHF.

The V call is TRBV5-5, the J call TRBJ1-5; 7 bases align to TRBD1. The junction had 0 bases not matched to a gene; V was cut back by 1 base and J by 2 bases. CDR1 is SGHKS, CDR2 YYEKEE, per germline (reference sequence). The CDR3 is 14 residues long. CDR3 sequence reads: CASSLTGGNQPQHF. The CDR3 DNA reads as TGTGCCAGCAGCTTGACAGGGGGCAATCAGCCCCAGCATTTT.

This clone came up once. This chain links TRBV6-1 with TRBJ2-1; 8 bases fit TRBD1. Germline CDR1 reads MNHNS; CDR2 reads SASEGT. Losses at the gene ends were 11 bases for V and 10 bases for J; bases not matched to a gene: 7. The CDR3 sequence is 11 residues long. The CDR3 DNA reads TGTGCCGGACAGGGAGTGAGGGAGCAGTTCTTC. This translates into CAGQGVREQFF.

The V gene is TRBV9, the J gene TRBJ2-1; 9 bases line up with TRBD2. Unmatched junction bases numbered 3, after V lost 0 bases and J lost 2 bases. The CDR3 sequence is 16 residues long. Germline assignment: CDR1 SGDLS and CDR2 YYNGEE. This chain's CDR3 is CASSVGGRATYNEQFF. The CDR3 nucleotides read TGTGCCAGCAGCGTAGGCGGGAGGGCCACCTACAATGAGCAGTTCTTC.

The chain uses TRBV2 and TRBJ1-4; D gene unclear. Germline V lookup: CDR1 SNHLY, CDR2 FYNNEI. The V and J ends lost 6 bases and 8 bases respectively, with 19 bases between them. The CDR3 totals 15 residues. The CDR3 sequence: CASSPGRLSKEKLFF. As DNA, the CDR3 is TGTGCCAGCAGCCCCGGACGCTTGAGTAAAGAAAAACTGTTTTTT. Using reference TRBV2 and TRBJ1-4 for the parts outside the CDR3, the full variable domain is EPEVTQTPSHQVTQMGQEVILRCVPISNHLYFYWYRQILGQKVEFLVSFYNNEISEKSEIFDDQFSVERPDGSNFTLKIRSTKLEDSAMYFCASSPGRLSKEKLFFGSGTQLSVL.

The CDR3 is CASSLDSGANVLTF. CDR3 nucleotides: TGTGCCAGCAGCTTAGACTCTGGGGCCAACGTCCTGACTTTC. V and J are TRBV11-2 and TRBJ2-6; D not certain. Germline V CDR1 and CDR2: SGHAT, FQNNGV. V was clipped by 0 bases and J by 0 bases, with 0 bases between them. This CDR3 region has 14 residues. The full variable domain, rest sourced from reference TRBV11-2 and TRBJ2-6, is EAGVAQSPRYKIIEKRQSVAFWCNPISGHATLYWYQQILGQGPKLLIQFQNNGVVDDSQLPKDRFSAERLKGVDSTLKIQPAKLEDSAVYLCASSLDSGANVLTFGAGSRLTVL.

The gene calls are TRBV9 and TRBJ2-1; 15 nucleotides align to TRBD2. The CDR3 covers 16 residues. With 4 bases clipped from V and 9 bases from J, the junction kept 8 bases outside the gene matches. Germline V gene lookup returns CDR1 SGDLS and CDR2 YYNGEE. CDR3 loop: CASSKRTSGRASEQFF. In nucleotides, the CDR3 is TGTGCCAGCAGCAAACGGACTAGCGGGAGGGCCAGTGAGCAGTTCTTC.

The rearrangement joins TRBV28 to TRBJ1-5; TRBD1 might be the D (6 bases). The germline V gene encodes CDR1 MDHEN and CDR2 SYDVKM. The CDR3 consists of 16 residues. V was pared by 4 bases and J by 2 bases, with 15 bases between. The CDR3 DNA is TGTGCCAGCAGTTCCGGGACGAGGGGGGGCAATCAGCCCCAGCATTTT. Amino acid sequence: CASSSGTRGGNQPQHF.

This clone was observed once. The same CDR3 arises from other DNA sequences in this sample as well. As DNA, the CDR3 is TGCAGCGTTGAAAGCTCCGGGACAGGATATGGCTACACCTTC. As protein: CSVESSGTGYGYTF. V and J are TRBV29-1 and TRBJ1-2, with TRBD1 matching 8 bases. Germline loops: CDR1 SQVTM, CDR2 ANQGSEA. The CDR3 loop spans 14 amino acids. Losses at the gene ends were 2 bases for V and 5 bases for J; bases not matched to a gene: 7.

The V and J genes are TRBV19 and TRBJ2-7; weak D call: TRBD2 (6 bases). CDR3 size: 14 residues. The V and J ends lost 6 bases and 3 bases respectively, with 15 bases between them. Germline V gene data show CDR1 as LNHDA and CDR2 as SQIVND (reference sequence). In nucleotides, the CDR3 is TGTGCCAGTAGAACGGGTAGCGGAAGCTACGAGCAGTACTTC. It encodes CASRTGSGSYEQYF.

The chain employs TRBV6-4 and TRBJ2-1; 9 bases fit TRBD2. The V gene's germline CDR1 is MRHNA and CDR2 SNTAGT. The CDR3 runs 14 residues. With V trimmed by 5 bases and J by 3 bases, 2 bases remained unmatched. The CDR3 reads CASSPSGIYNEQFF. In DNA form, the CDR3 reads TGTGCCAGCAGTCCTAGCGGGATCTACAATGAGCAGTTCTTC.

V usage is TRBV19 and J usage is TRBJ2-7; no reliable D call. The CDR3 loop spans 14 amino acids. V lost 2 bases and J lost 5, with 13 bases in between. The germline V gene encodes CDR1 LNHDA and CDR2 SQIVND (reference sequence). CDR3 loop: CASSIRNRLNEQYF. CDR3 coding DNA: TGTGCCAGTAGTATACGGAATAGATTGAACGAGCAGTACTTC.

This chain uses TRBV11-1 with TRBJ2-7; D gene unclear. Trimming removed 5 bases at V and 4 bases at J, with 9 bases between. Germline V CDR1 and CDR2: SGHAT, FQDESV (reference sequence). The CDR3 contains 12 residues. CDR3: CASSLFPYEQYF. Here the CDR3 DNA reads TGTGCCAGCAGCCTGTTCCCTTACGAGCAGTACTTC.

The rearrangement links TRBV5-5 to TRBJ2-7; D not certain. The germline V gene encodes CDR1 SGHKS and CDR2 YYEKEE (reference sequence). This CDR3 is 12 amino acids long. V was trimmed by 2 bases and J by 0 bases, leaving 3 bases between them. The DNA of the CDR3 is TGTGCCAGCAGCTTCGGCTCCTACGAGCAGTACTTC. As protein: CASSFGSYEQYF.

The chain employs TRBV5-6 and TRBJ2-7, with D perhaps assigned TRBD1 or TRBD2 (5 bases each). Trimming removed 4 bases at V and 2 bases at J, with 7 bases between. The V gene's germline CDR1 is SGHDT and CDR2 YYEEEE. CDR3 length: 12 amino acids. CDR3: CASSQGAYEQYF. CDR3 sequence (DNA): TGTGCCAGCAGCCAGGGAGCCTACGAGCAGTACTTC.

The V and J genes are TRBV27 and TRBJ2-1, with 7 bases matching TRBD1. J lost 15 bases, V lost 0 bases, and 14 bases had no gene match. The CDR3 length is 15 residues. Per the germline V gene, CDR1 is MNHEY and CDR2 is SMNVEV (reference sequence). CDR3 sequence: CASSLSPKTGLGTFF. The DNA of the CDR3 is TGTGCCAGCAGTTTATCCCCTAAGACAGGGCTTGGAACGTTCTTC.

This chain joins TRBV4-1 and TRBJ2-7; 7 nucleotides line up with TRBD2. J gave up 4 bases and V 0 bases, and 12 bases lay outside the gene matches. Germline V lookup: CDR1 MGHRA, CDR2 YSYEKL. The CDR3 is made up of 17 amino acids. CDR3 bases: TGCGCCAGCAGCCAAGATCCCCTTTGGGGGAGGGGATACGAGCAGTACTTC. Translating it yields CASSQDPLWGRGYEQYF.